The entry below describes one TCR beta chain. Assay used: immunoSEQ multiplex PCR; TCRdb lists only in-frame clones, some missing. In the table there are about 400,000 clones, 89% of which are singletons. Adults between about 18 and 95 years of age took part from about two dozen US areas. Two negative PCRs, clearance, or symptom resolution were required of recovered Cohort 3 donors. V was pared by 2 bases and J by 0 bases, with 9 bases between. The CDR3 sequence is 15 residues long. The germline V gene has CDR1 SGHNT and CDR2 YYREEE (reference sequence). This sample is drawn from a study of blood T cell repertoires in COVID-19. Study as a whole: Samples representing acute and convalescent COVID-19 were sourced from the United States, Italy and Spain. The cDNA or gDNA used as material had been derived from T cells, B-cell-depleted T cells, or PBMCs.

This rearrangement joins TRBV5-4 to TRBJ1-5; D remains unclear. The sequencing sample was made of PBMCs or T cells enriched from blood (not recorded which). The TCR comes from a young woman who had recovered from COVID-19. This CDR3 reads CASSFGGNSNQPQHF. The CDR3 DNA sequence: TGTGCCAGCAGCTTCGGAGGAAATAGCAATCAGCCCCAGCATTTT. The variable domain in full, completed from reference TRBV5-4 and TRBJ1-5, reads ETGVTQSPTHLIKTRGQQVTLRCSSQSGHNTVSWYQQALGQGPQFIFQYYREEENGRGNFPPRFSGLQFPNYSSELNVNALELDDSALYLCASSFGGNSNQPQHFGDGTRLSIL.